Listed below are T cell receptor beta chains from one sample, sequenced in a study of human T cells and chemical hapten exposure. TCRdb re-analysed the RACE reads in MiXCR, keeping a single row per CDR3 protein. The sample shows about 380,000 distinct CDR3 sequences, roughly 4.6% of them seen only once. Material: whole blood, obtained in connection with sensitization to the hapten diphenylcyclopropenone (DPC). The origin of the receptors is a woman in her 50s with alopecia areata. Some clones in this sample may be carry-over from other donors' samples. Each CDR3 is given with its conserved first and last residue. A D gene is named only where the DNA matches it firmly. Clone size is not always given. Where it is, it says once, few, many or a class for expanded clones.

TRBJ2-3	TRBV29-1	TRBD1	many	TGCAGCGTTGCCGGGACAGGGAGCACAGATACGCAGTATTTT	CSVAGTGSTDTQYF
TRBJ1-5	TRBV12-3/TRBV12-4	TRBD1	many	TGTGCCAGCAGTGTACAGGGGGACAATCAGCCCCAGCATTTT	CASSVQGDNQPQHF
TRBJ2-1	TRBV7-2	TRBD2	many	TGTGCCAGTCGTCCGGGACTAGCGGCCTACAATGAGCAGTTCTTC	CASRPGLAAYNEQFF
TRBJ2-7	TRBV5-1	NA	few	TGCGCCAGCAGCTCAGCAGGGGACCAAATCACCTACGAGCAGTACTTC	CASSSAGDQITYEQYF
TRBJ1-2	TRBV12-3/TRBV12-4	NA	NA	TGTGCCAGCAGTTTTCCCGGGGGAGCAGGTGATGGCTACACCTTC	CASSFPGGAGDGYTF
TRBJ2-1	TRBV27	TRBD2	NA	TGTGCCAGCAGTTTTAGGGAGACTAGCGGGAGGGCCGCGGACAATGAGCAGTTCTTC	CASSFRETSGRAADNEQFF
TRBJ1-5	TRBV15	NA	many	TGTGCCACCAGCAGAGACAGGGCGGCGGGGCAGCCCCAGCATTTT	CATSRDRAAGQPQHF
TRBJ2-7	TRBV18	NA	NA	TGTGCCAGCTCACCCGCCGGGATAGTTGAGCAGTACTTC	CASSPAGIVEQYF
TRBJ2-2	TRBV5-1	NA	many	TGCGCCAGCAGCTTGGGACAGACCCTGTTTAGGACCGGGGAGCTGTTTTTT	CASSLGQTLFRTGELFF
TRBJ1-1	TRBV9	TRBD1	few	TGTGCCAGCAGCGTACTGGGACAGGGGGAATCTGAAGCTTTCTTT	CASSVLGQGESEAFF